This TCR beta chain was retrieved from a study of T cells in tuberculosis. Study summary: This South African cohort compared adolescents with or without latent tuberculosis against adults with active tuberculosis. Whole-study results and caveats: GMM-specific TCRs were nearer to active tuberculosis alpha repertoires, suggesting expansion. A GMM-specific repertoire classifier reached about 90% accuracy, AUROC 0.90.

Generated by immunoSEQ multiplex PCR, the TCRdb table keeps only in-frame clones and is missing some. The repertoire holds tens of thousands of clones, about 90% seen once, with approximately 7% in the top ten. As regards this clone: Its antigen is unknown.

With V trimmed by 6 bases and J by 4 bases, 6 bases remained unmatched. The CDR3 is 15 amino acids. Germline CDR1 SNHLY, CDR2 FYNNEI. As to time point: new active TB diagnosis, blood taken before or within 7 days of starting treatment. Material: PBMCs, obtained at tuberculosis diagnosis. The chain uses TRBV2 and TRBJ2-2; the match to TRBD2 covers 9 bases. This sequence originates from an adult with tuberculosis. Some clones in this sample may be carry-over from other donors' samples. CDR3 protein: CASRGSGGTTGELFF. Here the CDR3 DNA reads TGTGCCAGCAGGGGTAGCGGGGGAACCACCGGGGAGCTGTTTTTT.